A single sample is the source of the 3 T cell receptor beta chains below, sequenced in a study of T cell changes during pregnancy in multiple sclerosis. Clones were read by immunoSEQ multiplex PCR, and TCRdb kept only the in-frame ones, dropping some. The sample contains around 51,000 clones, approximately 94% of which appear only once. The sample in question was CD4+ T cells from peripheral blood mononuclear cells, obtained in the second trimester of pregnancy. These receptor sequences come from a female donor with multiple sclerosis, enrolled in a pregnancy study.

The chain couples TRBV19 to TRBJ1-2; tentative D call: TRBD1 (6 bases). Trimming removed 10 bases at V and 5 bases at J, with 20 bases between. The CDR3 runs 14 residues. Germline values: CDR1 LNHDA, CDR2 SQIVND (reference sequence). The CDR3 spells CATIPPGGGYGYTF. In nucleotides, the CDR3 is TGTGCCACTATCCCGCCGGGAGGGGGATATGGCTACACCTTC.

The CDR3 bases are TGTGCCAGCAGCTCCCTAGCGGGGGGGCCGGGGACCGGGGAGCTGTTTTTT. Its protein product is CASSSLAGGPGTGELFF. This chain uses TRBV7-2 with TRBJ2-2, with TRBD2 matching 12 bases. Per germline, CDR1 SGHTA and CDR2 FQGNSA. CDR3 length: 17 amino acids. V lost 4 bases, J lost 5 bases, and 8 bases stayed unmatched.

The chain is built from TRBV19 and TRBJ1-2, with TRBD1 matching over 8 bases. Germline CDR1 is LNHDA and CDR2 is SQIVND (reference sequence). This CDR3 is built from 15 residues. V lost 6 bases to trimming and J lost 1 base; unmatched junction nucleotides: 7. The CDR3 DNA follows: TGTGCCAGTAGACTGCCAGGGGGCTTTAACTATGGCTACACCTTC. This translates into CASRLPGGFNYGYTF.